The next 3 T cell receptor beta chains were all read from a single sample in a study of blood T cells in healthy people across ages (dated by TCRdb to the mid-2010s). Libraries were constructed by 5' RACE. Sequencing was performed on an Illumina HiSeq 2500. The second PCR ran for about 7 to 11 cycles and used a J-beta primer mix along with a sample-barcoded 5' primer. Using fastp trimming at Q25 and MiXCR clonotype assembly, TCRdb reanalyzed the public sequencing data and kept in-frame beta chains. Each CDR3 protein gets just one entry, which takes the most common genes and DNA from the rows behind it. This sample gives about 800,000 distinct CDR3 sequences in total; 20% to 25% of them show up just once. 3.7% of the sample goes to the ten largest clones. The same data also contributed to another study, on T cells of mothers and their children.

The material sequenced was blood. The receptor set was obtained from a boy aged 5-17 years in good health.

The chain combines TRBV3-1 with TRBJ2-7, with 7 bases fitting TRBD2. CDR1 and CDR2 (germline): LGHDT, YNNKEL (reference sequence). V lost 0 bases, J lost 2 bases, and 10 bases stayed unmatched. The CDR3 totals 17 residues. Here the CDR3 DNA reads TGTGCCAGCAGCCAAGAAATAGGGCTAGCGGCAACCTACGAGCAGTACTTC. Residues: CASSQEIGLAATYEQYF.

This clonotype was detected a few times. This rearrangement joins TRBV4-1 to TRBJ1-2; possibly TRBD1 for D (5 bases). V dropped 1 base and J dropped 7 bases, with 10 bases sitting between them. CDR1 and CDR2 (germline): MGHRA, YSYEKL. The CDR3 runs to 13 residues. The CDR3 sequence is CASSQVSGAGYTF. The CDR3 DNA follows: TGCGCCAGCAGCCAAGTATCCGGGGCTGGCTACACCTTC.

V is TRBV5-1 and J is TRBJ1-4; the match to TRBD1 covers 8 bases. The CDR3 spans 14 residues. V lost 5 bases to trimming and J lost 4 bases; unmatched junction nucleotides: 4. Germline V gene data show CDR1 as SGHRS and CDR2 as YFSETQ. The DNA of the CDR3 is TGCGCCAGCAGTCGGGACAGGAATAATGAAAAACTGTTTTTT. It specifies CASSRDRNNEKLFF.